This T cell receptor (beta chain) was sequenced in a study of shared clonotypes between healthy human individuals. Background on the study: The people who gave samples were a couple of women and a few men aged 18 to 49.

About this clone itself: What it binds is not known.

Regarding the study as a whole: On the whole, naive subsets had larger estimated richness than memory subsets had.

The data were produced by immunoSEQ multiplex PCR, yet TCRdb's version contains in-frame clones alone and is incomplete. The sample records around 700,000 clones, around 72% being singletons. Both subsets, CD45RA+ naive and CD45RA-negative memory, were split from the CD4+ cells. The sequence was collected from a woman aged 25 to 39 in good health. Sequenced: memory CD4+ T cells sorted from blood. The subset: CD45RA-negative fraction.

CDR3 region: CASSLEAGRSYGYTF. The CDR3 DNA is TGTGCCAGCAGCTTAGAGGCAGGGAGGTCCTATGGCTACACCTTC. V is TRBV7-2 and J is TRBJ1-2, with a possible D match to TRBD1 (5 bases). The CDR3 has 15 residues. V lost 1 base and J lost 4, with 13 bases in between. The germline V gene has CDR1 SGHTA and CDR2 FQGNSA.